The 21 T cell receptor beta chains below come from one sample, sequenced in a study of cytomegalovirus exposure and HLA in healthy donors. The study ran its PCR with 60 Vbeta and 13 Jbeta primers. The assay was immunoSEQ multiplex PCR, and TCRdb's table has in-frame clones only and misses some. The sample has around 140,000 clones. Source material: PBMCs. The receptors derive from a male donor in good health and CMV-seronegative.

V gene TRBV12-5 combines with J gene TRBJ2-2, with TRBD2 matching 9 bases. V shed 8 bases and J 5 bases; nucleotides not matched to a gene: 6. Germline V gene lookup returns CDR1 LGHNT and CDR2 FRNRAP. The CDR3 loop spans 14 amino acids. Here the CDR3 DNA reads TGTGCTAGTCTAGGCAGCGGGAGGACCGGGGAGCTGTTTTTT. Amino acid sequence: CASLGSGRTGELFF.

V gene TRBV4-3 combines with J gene TRBJ2-2; TRBD1 matches at 7 bases. CDR3 length: 13 amino acids. Germline V CDR1 and CDR2: LGHNA, YSLEER. J lost 5 bases, V lost 4 bases, and 1 base had no gene match. CDR3 residues: CASSPGQTGELFF. CDR3 DNA sequence: TGCGCCAGCAGCCCGGGACAGACCGGGGAGCTGTTTTTT.

The J gene is TRBJ2-7, the V gene TRBV5-4; D perhaps matches TRBD1 (6 bases). Germline CDR1 is SGHNT and CDR2 is YYREEE (reference sequence). Trimming left V 4 bases short and J 2 bases short, with 16 bases between. The CDR3 spans 15 residues. The CDR3 reads CASSPDSHATYEQYF. DNA of the CDR3: TGTGCCAGCAGCCCGGACAGTCATGCCACCTACGAGCAGTACTTC.

The chain combines TRBV6-5 with TRBJ1-1; 7 positions agree with TRBD1. CDR3 length equals 15 residues. With V trimmed by 2 bases and J by 2 bases, 5 bases remained unmatched. Germline CDR1 MNHEY, CDR2 SVGAGI. The CDR3 is CASSYGGTANTEAFF. CDR3 DNA sequence: TGTGCCAGCAGTTACGGCGGGACAGCTAACACTGAAGCTTTCTTT.

The chain carries TRBV5-6 and TRBJ2-2, with a tentative D call TRBD1 (6 bases). Trimming removed 4 bases at V and 1 base at J, with 14 bases between. The CDR3 is made up of 16 amino acids. CDR1 and CDR2 from the germline V gene are SGHDT and YYEEEE. The CDR3 coding sequence is TGTGCCAGCAGCCGGCCCGGACAGCTGAACACCGGGGAGCTGTTTTTT. As protein: CASSRPGQLNTGELFF.

This chain connects TRBV5-6 to TRBJ2-3; 8 bases map to TRBD2. CDR3 size: 16 residues. The germline V gene has CDR1 SGHDT and CDR2 YYEEEE. After removal of 3 bases from V and 0 bases from J, the junction contained 6 bases not matched to a gene. CDR3 in amino acids: CASSWATSGSTDTQYF. DNA for the CDR3: TGTGCCAGCAGCTGGGCCACTAGCGGTAGCACAGATACGCAGTATTTT.

The CDR3 nucleotides are TGTGCCAGCAGCTTAGTACAGTCCTACGAGCAGTACTTC. This translates into CASSLVQSYEQYF. This chain links TRBV7-9 with TRBJ2-7; no clear D gene. The CDR3 has 13 amino acids. Trimming took off 1 base at V and 1 base at J, with 5 bases between the two ends. In germline, CDR1 is SEHNR, CDR2 FQNEAQ (reference sequence).

The chain links TRBV6-5 to TRBJ1-1; 8 bases align to TRBD1. Looked up from germline, CDR1 is MNHEY and CDR2 is SVGAGI. J lost 4 bases, V lost 6 bases, and 4 bases had no gene match. The CDR3 is 13 amino acids. This CDR3 is CASSLDRGTEAFF. For the CDR3, the DNA is TGTGCCAGCAGCTTAGACAGGGGCACTGAAGCTTTCTTT.

The chain carries TRBV4-2 and TRBJ2-6; D uncertain. V lost 4 bases and J 0 bases, leaving 13 bases between the germline ends. Germline lookup yields CDR1 LGHNA and CDR2 YNFKEQ. This CDR3 region has 17 residues. The CDR3: CASSLGTDHSGANVLTF. CDR3 nucleotides: TGTGCCAGCAGCCTCGGTACTGATCACTCTGGGGCCAACGTCCTGACTTTC.

This chain joins TRBV28 and TRBJ1-5; TRBD1 aligns across 10 bases. The CDR3 is made up of 16 amino acids. CDR1 and CDR2 from the germline V gene are MDHEN and SYDVKM. V trimming: 1 base; J trimming: 4 bases; junction bases outside the gene matches: 4. The CDR3 here is CASSLSGTGVNQPQHF. CDR3 nucleotide sequence: TGTGCCAGCAGTTTATCCGGGACAGGGGTTAATCAGCCCCAGCATTTT.

The CDR3 loop is CASTYDRANEKLFF. Written as DNA, the CDR3 is TGTGCCAGCACCTATGACAGAGCTAATGAAAAACTGTTTTTT. The V gene is TRBV6-1, the J gene TRBJ1-4; tentative D call: TRBD1 (5 bases). The CDR3 consists of 14 residues. V lost 7 bases and J 3 bases, leaving 12 bases between the germline ends. Per germline, CDR1 MNHNS and CDR2 SASEGT.

This rearrangement joins TRBV5-1 to TRBJ2-3, with 8 bases lining up with TRBD2. Germline loops: CDR1 SGHRS, CDR2 YFSETQ. Germline trimming cut 7 bases from V and 2 bases from J; bases unmatched to any gene: 6. The CDR3 sequence is 14 residues long. CDR3 DNA sequence: TGCGCCAGCCGCACTAGCGGCAACACAGATACGCAGTATTTT. Its translation: CASRTSGNTDTQYF.

The chain joins TRBV6-5 to TRBJ1-2; no clear D. The CDR3 spans 14 residues. In germline, CDR1 is MNHEY, CDR2 SVGAGI. The V end lost 0 bases, the J end lost 7 bases, and 12 bases lay between the germline ends. For the CDR3, the DNA is TGTGCCAGCAGTTACTCGAGTGTGAATGGTGGCTACACCTTC. It codes for CASSYSSVNGGYTF.

The chain couples TRBV18 to TRBJ2-1; 16 bases match TRBD2. Germline V gene data show CDR1 as KGHSH and CDR2 as LQKENI. After removal of 1 base from V and 7 bases from J, the junction contained 1 base not matched to a gene. CDR3 size: 16 residues. The CDR3 region is CASSPRGLAGGNEQFF. The DNA for the CDR3 is TGTGCCAGCTCACCACGGGGACTAGCGGGGGGGAATGAGCAGTTCTTC.

The CDR3 spells CATERGGPNYGYTF. DNA of the CDR3: TGTGCCACCGAGAGAGGGGGACCTAACTATGGCTACACCTTC. V is TRBV15 and J is TRBJ1-2; weak D call: TRBD1 (6 bases). CDR1 and CDR2 (germline): LNHNV, YYDKDF (reference sequence). V lost 8 bases to trimming and J lost 0 bases, with 13 bases between them. The CDR3 has 14 amino acids.

This sequence joins TRBV18 and TRBJ1-5, with TRBD1 as a possible D gene (5 bases). The CDR3 totals 14 residues. The germline V gene has CDR1 KGHSH and CDR2 LQKENI. The V and J ends lost 2 bases and 6 bases respectively, with 11 bases between them. The CDR3 DNA sequence: TGTGCCAGCTCACCATCCCAGGGATCTCAGCCCCAGCATTTT. This codes for CASSPSQGSQPQHF.

This chain joins TRBV25-1 and TRBJ2-7, with D possibly being TRBD1 (6 bases). The germline V gene encodes CDR1 MGHDK and CDR2 SYGVNS. The CDR3 totals 15 residues. Trimming left V 1 base short and J 9 bases short, with 19 bases between. In nucleotides, the CDR3 is TGTGCCAGCAGTGAATTCCGGACAGAAATTAACGGGCAGTACTTC. Protein: CASSEFRTEINGQYF.

As DNA, the CDR3 is TGTGCCAGCAGCCTTCGGACTAGCGGGCTAGACGAGCAGTACTTC. Its protein is CASSLRTSGLDEQYF. The chain links TRBV7-8 to TRBJ2-7; 11 positions match TRBD2. After removal of 5 bases from V and 5 bases from J, the junction contained 8 bases not matched to a gene. The germline CDR1 and CDR2 sequences are SGHVS and FQNEAQ. The length of the CDR3 is 15 residues.

This sequence joins TRBV29-1 and TRBJ2-7, with D unclear. Germline CDR1 and CDR2: SQVTM and ANQGSEA. V shed 3 bases and J shed 2 bases, with 11 bases lying between them. The CDR3 is 13 residues long. The CDR3 sequence: CSVDWSETYEQYF. The DNA for the CDR3 is TGCAGCGTTGATTGGTCCGAGACCTACGAGCAGTACTTC.

The V gene is TRBV18, the J gene TRBJ1-4, with D possibly being TRBD1 (5 bases). The CDR3 is 15 amino acids. Trimming took off 3 bases at V and 2 bases at J, with 10 bases between the two ends. CDR1 is KGHSH, CDR2 LQKENI, per germline. The CDR3 region is CASSPTGGTNEKLFF. CDR3 DNA: TGTGCCAGCTCACCGACTGGGGGGACTAATGAAAAACTGTTTTTT.

The rearrangement joins TRBV5-6 to TRBJ1-2, with D possibly matching TRBD1 (6 bases). Trimming cost V 2 bases and J 9 bases, with 8 bases left between them. Germline V gene data show CDR1 as SGHDT and CDR2 as YYEEEE. The length of the CDR3 is 11 residues. DNA for the CDR3: TGTGCCAGCAGCTTTGACAGGCGCTACACCTTC. Protein product: CASSFDRRYTF.